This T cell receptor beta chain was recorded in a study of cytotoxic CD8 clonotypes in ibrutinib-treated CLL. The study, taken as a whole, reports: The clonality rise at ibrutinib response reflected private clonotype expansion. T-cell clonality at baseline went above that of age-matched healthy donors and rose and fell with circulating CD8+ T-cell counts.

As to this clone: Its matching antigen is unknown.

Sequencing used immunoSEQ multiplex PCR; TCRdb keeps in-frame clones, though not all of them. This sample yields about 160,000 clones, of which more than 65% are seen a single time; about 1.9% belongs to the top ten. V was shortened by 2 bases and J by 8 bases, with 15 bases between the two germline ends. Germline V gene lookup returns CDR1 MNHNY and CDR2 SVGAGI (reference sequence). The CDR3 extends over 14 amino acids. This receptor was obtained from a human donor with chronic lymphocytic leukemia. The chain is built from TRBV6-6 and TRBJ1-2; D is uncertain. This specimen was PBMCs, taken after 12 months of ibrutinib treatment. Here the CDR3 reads CASSYGHRGLGYTF. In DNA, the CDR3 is TGTGCCAGCAGTTACGGCCATAGAGGGTTGGGCTACACCTTC.